Listed here are 2 T cell receptor beta chains from one sample, sequenced in a study of cytomegalovirus exposure and HLA in healthy donors. The PCR had 60 Vbeta and 13 Jbeta primers. Assay: immunoSEQ multiplex PCR; the TCRdb copy retains only in-frame clones and omits some. The sample includes 140,000 to 150,000 clones, roughly 80% of them seen just once. Sequenced sample: PBMCs. These receptors originate from a female donor in good health and CMV-seronegative.

This rearrangement joins TRBV9 to TRBJ2-3; possible D gene TRBD2, 5 bases. Germline CDR1 and CDR2: SGDLS and YYNGEE. V was pared by 0 bases and J by 4 bases, with 15 bases between. The CDR3 is made up of 16 amino acids. Here the CDR3 reads CASSVAASMVADTQYF. CDR3 bases: TGTGCCAGCAGCGTAGCAGCTAGCATGGTTGCAGATACGCAGTATTTT. Supplemented by reference TRBV9 and TRBJ2-3, the full variable domain reads DSGVTQTPKHLITATGQRVTLRCSPRSGDLSVYWYQQSLDQGLQFLIQYYNGEERAKGNILERFSAQQFPDLHSELNLSSLELGDSALYFCASSVAASMVADTQYFGPGTRLTVL.

The chain is built from TRBV27 and TRBJ2-1; 16 nucleotides line up with TRBD2. Germline CDR1 reads MNHEY; CDR2 reads SMNVEV (reference sequence). This CDR3 is 18 amino acids long. V shed 7 bases, J shed 8 bases, and the junction held 14 bases outside the gene matches. For the CDR3, the DNA is TGTGCCAGCACCCCCGGGACTAGCGGGGGGGCAAGGGGCGATGAGCAGTTCTTC. Amino acids: CASTPGTSGGARGDEQFF.